The T cell receptor beta chain described here comes from a study of identical twins. Regarding this clonotype: A read error is possible here, since a much larger clone lies one base away.

TCRdb re-analysed the 5' RACE reads in MiXCR, keeping a single row per CDR3 protein. The data show about 300,000 distinct CDR3 sequences, 12% seen once. This sample was shared with a second study, whose subject was yellow fever vaccine responses in identical twins. That source adds: Among the twins, the vaccine T cell response reportedly seemed partly convergent and partly personalized.

The receptor comes from a woman under 30 in good health. Sequenced input: CD8+ T cells sorted from blood.

The chain's CDR3 is CAIGESLQETQYF. The CDR3 DNA reads as TGTGCCATCGGTGAGTCGTTGCAAGAGACCCAGTACTTC. The rearrangement joins TRBV10-3 to TRBJ2-5, with unresolved D. CDR1 ENHRY and CDR2 SYGVKD come from the germline V gene. This CDR3 contains 13 residues.